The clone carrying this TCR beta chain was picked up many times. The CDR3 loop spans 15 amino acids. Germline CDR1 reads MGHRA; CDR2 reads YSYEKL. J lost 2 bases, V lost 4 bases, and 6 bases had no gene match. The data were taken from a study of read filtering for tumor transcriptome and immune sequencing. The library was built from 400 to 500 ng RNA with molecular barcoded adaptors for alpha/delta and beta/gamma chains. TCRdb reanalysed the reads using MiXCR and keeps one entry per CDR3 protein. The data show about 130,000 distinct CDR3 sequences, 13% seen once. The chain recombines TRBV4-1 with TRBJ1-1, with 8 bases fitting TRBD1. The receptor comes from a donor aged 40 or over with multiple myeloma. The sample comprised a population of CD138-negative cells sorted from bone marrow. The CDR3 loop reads CASSPPTGDNTEAFF. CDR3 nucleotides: TGCGCCAGCAGCCCCCCGACAGGGGATAACACTGAAGCTTTCTTT.